These 26 T cell receptor beta chains share one sample of origin, sequenced in a study of molecular identifiers for immune sequencing clone quantification. TCRdb processed the PCR reads anew with MiXCR; each CDR3 protein has one entry. Among approximately 550,000 distinct CDR3 sequences listed, about a fifth were seen once. The specimen sequenced was naive CD8+ T cells from blood, with Jurkat cell RNA spiked in. Stated subset: FACS-sorted CD8+CD4-CCR7+CD45RA+ naive T cells. These TCRs come from a human donor in good health. Some libraries in this study had Jurkat cell RNA spiked in.

Many counts were recorded for this clonotype. The rearrangement links TRBV19 to TRBJ2-3, with TRBD1 as a possible D gene (5 bases). Trimming cost V 3 bases and J 0 bases, with 10 bases left between them. The germline V gene has CDR1 LNHDA and CDR2 SQIVND (reference sequence). CDR3 length: 15 amino acids. The CDR3 region is CASSISGYSTDTQYF. CDR3 sequence (DNA): TGTGCCAGTAGTATTTCAGGGTATAGCACAGATACGCAGTATTTT.

About this clonotype: The CDR3 end shows no conserved phenylalanine or tryptophan, and so a read error is likely. The V gene is TRBV5-8, the J gene TRBJ2-5; D unresolved. The V gene lost 1 base and the J gene lost 5 bases, with 15 bases spanning the gap. The CDR3 consists of 15 residues. Germline V lookup: CDR1 SGHTS, CDR2 YDEGEE. CDR3 DNA: TGTGCCAGCAGCTTGAGGCCGACGACGGTGGAGACCCAGTACTAC. Translating it yields CASSLRPTTVETQYY.

The chain carries TRBV7-6 and TRBJ1-1; 10 bases match TRBD1. V lost 5 bases, J lost 7 bases, and 10 bases stayed unmatched. The germline gives CDR1 SGHVS, CDR2 FNYEAQ. There are 15 residues in the CDR3. CDR3 in DNA: TGTGCCAGCAGCCCCGGACAGGGGGTGGGTGATGAAGCTTTCTTT. Amino acids: CASSPGQGVGDEAFF.

The table lists this clonotype with many counts. The chain links TRBV6-2 or TRBV6-3 to TRBJ1-1, with a weak D call TRBD1 (6 bases). Trimming took 7 bases from V and 0 from J, leaving 9 bases between them. This CDR3 has 13 amino acids. Per germline, CDR1 MNHEY and CDR2 SVGEGT. The CDR3 loop reads CASTRQVNTEAFF. The CDR3 coding sequence is TGTGCCAGCACCCGACAGGTGAACACTGAAGCTTTCTTT.

As for this clonotype: A much larger clone differs by one base, so this may be a read error. The rearrangement joins TRBV5-6 to TRBJ2-7; the D call may be TRBD1 or TRBD2 (5 bases each). The CDR3 is 14 amino acids. CDR1 is SGHDT and CDR2 is YYEEEE in the germline V gene. Here the CDR3 DNA reads TGTGCCTGCAGCTACGGGACCACTACCTACGAGCAGTACTTC. Translation gives CACSYGTTTYEQYF.

In its sample, this clonotype was seen once. With a much larger clone just one base away, this may be a read error. The chain recombines TRBV5-1 with TRBJ2-5, with TRBD1 identical over 7 bases. CDR1 is SGHRS, CDR2 YFSETQ, per germline. The CDR3 covers 16 residues. CDR3 in amino acids: CASSQWPGTDQETRYF. The CDR3 region has the DNA TGCGCCAGCAGCCAATGGCCCGGGACAGACCAAGAGACCCGGTACTTC.

This clonotype was recorded at least ten times. This chain's CDR3 is CASSLFRTGGSDTQYF. CDR3 sequence (DNA): TGTGCCAGCAGTTTGTTCCGGACAGGGGGCTCGGATACGCAGTATTTT. V usage is TRBV12-3 or TRBV12-4 and J usage is TRBJ2-3; TRBD1 matches at 11 bases. Trimming at V came to 3 bases and at J to 6 bases, leaving 8 bases not matched to a gene. This CDR3 has 16 amino acids.

For this clonotype: One end of the junction does not line up with germline, which may come from a read error. The chain employs TRBV7-9 and TRBJ2-4; D may be TRBD1 (5 bases). The CDR3 has 16 amino acids. Germline V gives CDR1 SEHNR, CDR2 FQNEAQ (reference sequence). The CDR3 bases are TGTGCCAGCAGCCCTACATCAGGGTCCACCAAAAGCATTCAGTACTTC. It encodes CASSPTSGSTKSIQYF.

This clonotype was seen a few times. This sequence joins TRBV2 and TRBJ2-7; 11 bases match TRBD1. Germline CDR1 reads SNHLY; CDR2 reads FYNNEI. J gave up 2 bases and V 6 bases, and 3 bases lay outside the gene matches. CDR3 length: 14 residues. CDR3 DNA sequence: TGTGCCAGCAGGGGACAGGGGGGGCCCTACGAGCAGTACTTC. This codes for CASRGQGGPYEQYF.

In its sample, this clonotype was seen many times. The chain joins TRBV12-3 or TRBV12-4 to TRBJ2-3, with 7 bases fitting TRBD2. The CDR3 totals 14 residues. V dropped 3 bases and J dropped 2; count of bases not matched to a gene: 2. This CDR3 reads CASSFGGVTDTQYF. The CDR3 nucleotides read TGTGCCAGCAGTTTTGGGGGGGTCACAGATACGCAGTATTTT.

The V call is TRBV12-3 or TRBV12-4, the J call TRBJ2-3; perhaps D is TRBD1 or TRBD2 (6 bases each). The CDR3 loop spans 14 amino acids. V was shortened by 5 bases and J by 6 bases, with 15 bases between the two germline ends. CDR3 amino acids: CASSPWGARDTQYF. Here the CDR3 DNA reads TGTGCCAGCAGTCCTTGGGGGGCAAGGGATACGCAGTATTTT.

This clonotype appeared a few times. The chain carries TRBV7-9 and TRBJ1-1; 10 positions match TRBD1. Germline V gene data show CDR1 as SEHNR and CDR2 as FQNEAQ (reference sequence). This CDR3 has 16 amino acids. J was trimmed by 5 bases and V by 0 bases; bases with no gene match: 6. The CDR3 loop is CASSLAPGQGRTEAFF. Here the CDR3 DNA reads TGTGCCAGCAGCTTAGCTCCGGGACAGGGGAGGACTGAAGCTTTCTTT.

This clonotype was detected only a few times. This CDR3 is CAWSAVNIQYF. Written as DNA, the CDR3 is TGTGCCTGGAGTGCAGTAAACATTCAGTACTTC. J is TRBJ2-4 and V is TRBV30; D unclear. CDR3 size: 11 residues. CDR1 GTSNPN and CDR2 SVGIG come from the germline V gene (reference sequence). V lost 1 base and J lost 6, with 4 bases in between.

This clonotype was counted ten times or more. This sequence joins TRBV7-2 and TRBJ2-1; D is undetermined. This CDR3 comprises 13 residues. V was trimmed by 3 bases and J by 5 bases, leaving 8 bases between them. Germline V CDR1 and CDR2: SGHTA, FQGNSA. CDR3 loop: CASSFFPDNEQFF. CDR3 nucleotides: TGTGCCAGCAGCTTCTTTCCAGACAATGAGCAGTTCTTC.

The sample holds many counts of this clonotype. CDR3 in amino acids: CASSLSPAKNTEAFF. CDR3 bases: TGTGCCAGCAGCTTATCCCCTGCAAAGAACACTGAAGCTTTCTTT. This chain links TRBV7-9 with TRBJ1-1; D not certain. Germline CDR1 reads SEHNR; CDR2 reads FQNEAQ (reference sequence). V was shortened by 2 bases and J by 1 base, with 11 bases between the two germline ends. The CDR3 length is 15 residues.

This clonotype came up many times. The chain couples TRBV5-8 to TRBJ2-3; perhaps TRBD1 as D (5 bases). The V gene's germline CDR1 is SGHTS and CDR2 YDEGEE. CDR3 length equals 15 residues. Trimming stripped 0 bases from V and 2 bases from J, with 10 bases between. CDR3 sequence reads: CASSLEQGYTDTQYF. In DNA, the CDR3 is TGTGCCAGCAGCTTGGAGCAGGGATACACAGATACGCAGTATTTT.

This clonotype was seen repeatedly, ten times or more. This chain joins TRBV5-1 and TRBJ2-3, with a tentative D call TRBD1 (6 bases). The V end was cut by 4 bases, the J end by 5 bases, with 14 bases between. There are 14 residues in the CDR3. Germline V gene lookup returns CDR1 SGHRS and CDR2 YFSETQ. The chain's CDR3 is CASSLDKGVDTQYF. The CDR3 bases are TGCGCCAGCAGCCTGGATAAGGGGGTAGATACGCAGTATTTT.

This clonotype occurred a few times. V and J are TRBV6-1 and TRBJ1-1, with 8 bases matching TRBD1. V was pared by 7 bases and J by 11 bases, with 15 bases of the junction left unmatched. Germline values: CDR1 MNHNS, CDR2 SASEGT. The CDR3 is made up of 14 amino acids. The CDR3, as DNA: TGTGCCAGCACTGAGGGCGGCAGGGGGCACTGGGCTTTCTTT. This codes for CASTEGGRGHWAFF.

This clonotype was seen only a few times. This rearrangement joins TRBV4-1 to TRBJ2-7; tentatively, D is TRBD2 (5 bases). The CDR3 has 16 amino acids. Germline assignment: CDR1 MGHRA and CDR2 YSYEKL. V shed 0 bases and J shed 1 base, with 13 bases lying between them. CDR3 sequence: CASSQDPREKSYEQYF. DNA of the CDR3: TGCGCCAGCAGCCAAGATCCGAGGGAAAAGTCCTACGAGCAGTACTTC.

This clonotype was counted many times. This rearrangement joins TRBV12-3 or TRBV12-4 to TRBJ2-1, with 7 nucleotides matching TRBD2. The CDR3 loop spans 13 amino acids. Trimming at V came to 7 bases and at J to 2 bases, leaving 2 bases not matched to a gene. DNA of the CDR3: TGTGCCAGCATAGCGGGTCCCTACAATGAGCAGTTCTTC. Residues: CASIAGPYNEQFF.

As concerns this clonotype: One base away lies a much larger clone, so this may be a sequencing read error. CDR3 in amino acids: CASSQDPQGVAVTQYF. CDR3 DNA sequence: TGCGCCAGCAGCCAAGATCCCCAGGGGGTGGCAGTTACGCAGTATTTT. This sequence joins TRBV4-3 and TRBJ2-3; 7 nucleotides align to TRBD1. CDR3 length: 16 amino acids. V trimming: 0 bases; J trimming: 8 bases; junction bases outside the gene matches: 11. In germline, CDR1 is LGHNA, CDR2 YSLEER.

This clonotype was seen more than once but under ten times. This chain uses TRBV12-3 or TRBV12-4 with TRBJ2-3; TRBD2 agrees at 13 bases. The V segment lost 3 bases and the J segment 0 bases; nucleotides outside the gene matches: 6. The CDR3 is made up of 18 amino acids. The CDR3 protein is CASSFLTSGGLSTDTQYF. CDR3 sequence (DNA): TGTGCCAGCAGTTTTTTGACTAGCGGGGGGCTGAGCACAGATACGCAGTATTTT.

The chain joins TRBV7-8 to TRBJ2-2, with 10 bases identical to TRBD2. Germline values: CDR1 SGHVS, CDR2 FQNEAQ. CDR3 length: 16 amino acids. Trimming removed 5 bases from V and 5 bases from J; junction bases left unmatched: 8. Here the CDR3 reads CASSQKRGGRTGELFF. DNA of the CDR3: TGTGCCAGCAGCCAGAAGCGGGGGGGCCGAACCGGGGAGCTGTTTTTT.

In this sample, this clonotype turned up many times. V and J are TRBV9 and TRBJ2-3; no clear D. CDR3 size: 16 residues. Trimming cost V 1 base and J 0 bases, with 12 bases left between them. Looked up from germline, CDR1 is SGDLS and CDR2 is YYNGEE. CDR3 nucleotides: TGTGCCAGCAGCGTACTGAGCGCCCCTAGCACAGATACGCAGTATTTT. It yields the protein CASSVLSAPSTDTQYF.

The chain is built from TRBV7-6 and TRBJ1-4; no reliable D call. The CDR3 has 17 residues. CDR1 SGHVS and CDR2 FNYEAQ come from the germline V gene. Trimming removed 5 bases at V and 7 bases at J, with 23 bases between. The CDR3 nucleotides read TGTGCCAGCAGCCTAGGTGACGGAACCCCTTGGGGTGAAAAACTGTTTTTT. Residues: CASSLGDGTPWGEKLFF.

The chain joins TRBV5-1 to TRBJ2-7; no definite D call. V lost 4 bases, J lost 5 bases, and 10 bases lay in between. CDR1 is SGHRS and CDR2 is YFSETQ in the germline V gene. The CDR3 is made up of 12 amino acids. The DNA of the CDR3 is TGCGCCAGCAGCCCCGTAGAGGACGAGCAGTACTTC. This sequence encodes CASSPVEDEQYF.